This TCR beta chain was recovered during a study of blood T cell repertoires in COVID-19. Study overall: From T cells, B-cell-depleted T cells, or PBMCs came the material, which was cDNA or gDNA.

Seattle patient enrollment occurred during active infection, with longitudinal follow-up thereafter. Trimming removed 0 bases from V and 1 base from J; junction bases left unmatched: 1. Looked up from germline, CDR1 is SGHRS and CDR2 is YFSETQ. The CDR3 has 16 residues. In the original analysis: Quantification of nucleated cells was approximated via reference gene primer amplification. Clones were sequenced by immunoSEQ multiplex PCR, and TCRdb holds only the in-frame ones, with some missing. The V and J calls and clone size were taken over from that table, and D and trimming were inferred from the DNA. The sample has just over 350,000 clones, 75% to 90% seen once; the top ten hold about 7%.

The genes are TRBV5-1 and TRBJ2-3; 11 nucleotides align to TRBD2. The sequence came from a woman aged 55-69 years with COVID-19, enrolled during active disease. Input material: peripheral blood. The CDR3 bases are TGCGCCAGCAGCTTGGGGACTAGCGGGCGCACAGATACGCAGTATTTT. Translation: CASSLGTSGRTDTQYF. The full variable domain, rest sourced from reference TRBV5-1 and TRBJ2-3, is KAGVTQTPRYLIKTRGQQVTLSCSPISGHRSVSWYQQTPGQGLQFLFEYFSETQRNKGNFPGRFSGRQFSNSRSEMNVSTLELGDSALYLCASSLGTSGRTDTQYFGPGTRLTVL.